This T cell receptor beta chain is from a study of cytomegalovirus exposure and HLA in healthy donors. The sample holds a few counts of this clone. The PCR made use of 60 Vbeta and 13 Jbeta primers. Libraries were prepared by immunoSEQ multiplex PCR; TCRdb keeps only in-frame clonotypes and omits some of them. The profile shows roughly 100,000 clones, about 13% of them singletons. V shed 3 bases and J 0 bases; nucleotides not matched to a gene: 5. Per germline, CDR1 SGDLS and CDR2 YYNGEE. The CDR3 has 16 amino acids. The chain employs TRBV9 and TRBJ1-3; 8 bases map to TRBD1. Source material: PBMCs. The sequence derives from a man in his forties or fifties in good health and CMV-seropositive. Here the CDR3 reads CASSAGDRSSGNTIYF. The DNA for the CDR3 is TGTGCCAGCAGCGCGGGGGACAGGAGCTCTGGAAACACCATATATTTT.